The 18 T cell receptor beta chains below were found in one sample sequenced in a study of PD-1 blockade in classical Hodgkin lymphoma. Clones were sequenced by immunoSEQ multiplex PCR, and TCRdb holds only the in-frame ones, with some missing. The repertoire has some 86,000 clones, about nine tenths of them found once; the top ten carry roughly 3%. Regarding time point: cycle 4 day 1 (C4D1), after less than seven weeks of nivolumab. There was relapse after autologous stem cell transplantation in every patient, and there was variation in brentuximab vedotin exposure. The sequencing used peripheral blood mononuclear cells (PBMCs), collected before the fourth cycle of nivolumab. These receptors came from a human donor with classical Hodgkin lymphoma.

Concerning this clone itself: Other DNA sequences in the same sample also yield this CDR3. CDR3 coding DNA: TGTGCCAGCAGTGAGTTAGGGGATACGCAGTATTTT. This sequence encodes CASSELGDTQYF. The chain carries TRBV2 and TRBJ2-3, with D uncertain. There are 12 residues in the CDR3. Germline V CDR1 and CDR2: SNHLY, FYNNEI. The V gene lost 3 bases and the J gene lost 6 bases, with 7 bases spanning the gap.

The J gene is TRBJ1-1, the V gene TRBV30; TRBD1 matches at 9 bases. Germline trimming cut 3 bases from V and 5 bases from J; bases unmatched to any gene: 7. The CDR3 extends over 14 amino acids. The germline V gene has CDR1 GTSNPN and CDR2 SVGIG (reference sequence). This chain's CDR3 is CAWRPGQGWTEAFF. CDR3 sequence (DNA): TGTGCCTGGAGGCCGGGACAGGGATGGACTGAAGCTTTCTTT.

The rearrangement joins TRBV30 to TRBJ2-1, with 11 bases that match TRBD2. The CDR3 sequence is 16 residues long. V gave up 2 bases and J gave up 7 bases; unmatched junction bases: 10. Germline V gene lookup returns CDR1 GTSNPN and CDR2 SVGIG (reference sequence). The CDR3 DNA follows: TGTGCCTGGAGTCCGCCTGCTAGCGGGGGGATTAATGAGCAGTTCTTC. The encoded protein is CAWSPPASGGINEQFF.

Turning to this clone: This sequence may be a read error, since a much larger clone differs from it by one base. The same CDR3 arises from other DNA sequences in this sample as well. The gene calls are TRBV27 and TRBJ1-5; unclear D gene. The ends were cut back, 3 bases at V and 5 bases at J, with 14 bases in the middle. The CDR3 loop spans 15 amino acids. Germline CDR1 is MNHEY and CDR2 is SMNVEV (reference sequence). CDR3 loop: CASSLAGQTYQPQHF. The CDR3 DNA reads as TGTGCCAGCAGTTTGGCCGGGCAGACCTATCAGCCCCAGCATTTT.

The V and J genes are TRBV4-2 and TRBJ2-7; D might be TRBD1 (6 bases). CDR3 length: 14 residues. The V end lost 1 base, the J end lost 2 bases, and 9 bases lay between the germline ends. CDR1 and CDR2 (germline): LGHNA, YNFKEQ. The CDR3 here is CASSQGTAPYEQYF. The CDR3 DNA reads TGTGCCAGCAGCCAAGGGACAGCACCCTACGAGCAGTACTTC.

The chain recombines TRBV25-1 with TRBJ1-4, with TRBD1 matching 7 bases. After removal of 8 bases from V and 10 bases from J, the junction contained 4 bases not matched to a gene. The CDR3 is made up of 11 amino acids. Looked up from germline, CDR1 is MGHDK and CDR2 is SYGVNS. The DNA for the CDR3 is TGTGCCAGCGGGAGACAGGGAAAACTGTTTTTT. It specifies CASGRQGKLFF.

The chain's CDR3 is CASIRSYNSPLHF. Written as DNA, the CDR3 is TGTGCCAGCATCCGCTCCTATAATTCACCCCTCCACTTT. The rearrangement joins TRBV28 to TRBJ1-6; D ambiguous. The CDR3 totals 13 residues. The ends were cut back, 7 bases at V and 0 bases at J, with 4 bases in the middle. From germline, CDR1 is MDHEN and CDR2 SYDVKM.

The chain joins TRBV21-1 to TRBJ2-2; TRBD2 is taken as the D call from the table, unchecked against the DNA. TRBV21-1 is labeled a pseudogene. This CDR3 contains 18 residues. CDR3 DNA: TGTGCCAGCGTCCCTGTGGGACTAGCGGGGGGCCACGGCGGGGAGCTGTTTTTT. Translated, it gives CASVPVGLAGGHGGELFF.

The chain employs TRBV2 and TRBJ2-3; D is possibly TRBD1 (6 bases). The CDR3 has 14 amino acids. Germline CDR1 SNHLY, CDR2 FYNNEI. The CDR3 nucleotides read TGTGCAAAGCAGCGGACAGACAACTCAGATACGCAGTATTTT. It specifies CAKQRTDNSDTQYF.

The chain has TRBV11-3 and TRBJ1-1; 7 bases fit TRBD1. The V segment lost 5 bases and the J segment 1 base; nucleotides outside the gene matches: 4. The CDR3 consists of 14 residues. Germline loops: CDR1 SGHNT, CDR2 YENEEA. The CDR3: CASSTGQQNTEAFF. CDR3 bases: TGTGCCAGCAGCACGGGACAGCAGAACACTGAAGCTTTCTTT.

This rearrangement joins TRBV6-6 to TRBJ2-7, with TRBD1 matching over 8 bases. The CDR3 totals 15 residues. With V trimmed by 6 bases and J by 2 bases, 9 bases remained unmatched. Per germline, CDR1 MNHNY and CDR2 SVGAGI (reference sequence). CDR3 in amino acids: CASRKGQESTYEQYF. In nucleotides, the CDR3 is TGTGCCAGCAGAAAGGGACAGGAGTCAACCTACGAGCAGTACTTC.

The genes are TRBV28 and TRBJ2-4; 7 nucleotides line up with TRBD1. The CDR3 sequence is 15 residues long. Unmatched junction bases numbered 6, after V lost 5 bases and J lost 2 bases. Germline V lookup: CDR1 MDHEN, CDR2 SYDVKM. CDR3 coding DNA: TGTGCCAGCAGTATGAACAGGGGACCCAAAAACATTCAGTACTTC. It specifies CASSMNRGPKNIQYF.

The chain has TRBV19 and TRBJ2-1; TRBD2 agrees at 13 bases. Germline loops: CDR1 LNHDA, CDR2 SQIVND (reference sequence). With 3 bases clipped from V and 9 bases from J, the junction kept 8 bases outside the gene matches. This CDR3 has 16 amino acids. The CDR3 reads CASSIWTSGGGGEQFF. The CDR3 region has the DNA TGTGCCAGTAGTATCTGGACTAGCGGGGGAGGTGGTGAGCAGTTCTTC.

This chain links TRBV5-1 with TRBJ1-4; D possibly corresponds to TRBD1 (6 bases). CDR1 is SGHRS and CDR2 is YFSETQ in the germline V gene. Trimming shortened V by 4 bases and J by 8 bases, and 15 bases separated the two germline ends. This CDR3 region has 14 residues. CDR3: CASSPPGAGEKLFF. The DNA of the CDR3 is TGCGCCAGCAGCCCCCCGGGGGCAGGGGAAAAACTGTTTTTT. The full variable domain, completed using reference TRBV5-1 and TRBJ1-4, is KAGVTQTPRYLIKTRGQQVTLSCSPISGHRSVSWYQQTPGQGLQFLFEYFSETQRNKGNFPGRFSGRQFSNSRSEMNVSTLELGDSALYLCASSPPGAGEKLFFGSGTQLSVL.

V and J are TRBV6-1 and TRBJ1-1; 7 bases map to TRBD1. This CDR3 has 14 amino acids. V lost 0 bases and J lost 5; bases outside the gene matches: 3. The germline gives CDR1 MNHNS, CDR2 SASEGT. The CDR3 region is CASSEARGQTEAFF. In DNA, the CDR3 is TGTGCCAGCAGTGAAGCGAGGGGGCAAACTGAAGCTTTCTTT.

The V and J genes are TRBV28 and TRBJ2-4, with TRBD2 matching over 12 bases. CDR1 is MDHEN, CDR2 SYDVKM, per germline. The CDR3 runs 20 residues. J was trimmed by 0 bases and V by 3 bases; bases with no gene match: 12. The chain's CDR3 is CASSFWTSGADRLAKNIQYF. The CDR3 region has the DNA TGTGCCAGCAGTTTCTGGACTAGCGGGGCGGACCGACTAGCCAAAAACATTCAGTACTTC.

The chain employs TRBV10-3 and TRBJ2-3; the D call may be TRBD1 or TRBD2 (6 bases each). CDR3 length equals 15 residues. Germline lookup yields CDR1 ENHRY and CDR2 SYGVKD. V was cut by 2 bases and J by 0 bases, with 9 bases left in between. CDR3 DNA sequence: TGTGCCATCAGTGAGCCCGGGGGCAGCACAGATACGCAGTATTTT. It yields the protein CAISEPGGSTDTQYF.

This clone was observed a single time. This chain joins TRBV7-2 and TRBJ2-7; 9 bases match TRBD2. With V trimmed by 1 base and J by 2 bases, 3 bases remained unmatched. CDR3 length: 15 amino acids. The germline gives CDR1 SGHTA, CDR2 FQGNSA. In DNA form, the CDR3 reads TGTGCCAGCAGCTTAGGCGGGGGGGCTCCCTACGAGCAGTACTTC. Amino acids: CASSLGGGAPYEQYF.